This is a list of T cell receptor beta chains from one sample in a study. TCRdb ran MiXCR on the RT-PCR reads and lists one entry per CDR3 protein. The sample lists about 680,000 distinct CDR3 sequences, more than 13% occurring once. Material: memory CD4+ T cells from blood. The source is a female donor in good health, serving as a healthy control. CDR3s include the opening cysteine and the closing phenylalanine or tryptophan. Fields, in order: CDR3 length, clone size, V gene, J gene, D gene, CDR3 protein, CDR3 DNA. D genes are given only for firm matches. Expanded clones are given a class, and other clones once, few, many or no size at all.

len: 13
abundance: few
v_gene: TRBV20-1
j_gene: TRBJ1-5
d_gene: -
CDR3aa: CSAGAGTGQPQHF
CDR3nt: TGCAGTGCCGGGGCAGGGACGGGACAGCCCCAGCATTTT

len: 15
abundance: few
v_gene: TRBV20-1
j_gene: TRBJ2-3
d_gene: TRBD2
CDR3aa: CSALDPGLATDTQYF
CDR3nt: TGCAGTGCATTAGATCCGGGACTAGCGACAGATACGCAGTATTTT

len: 16
abundance: few
v_gene: TRBV18
j_gene: TRBJ1-1
d_gene: TRBD1
CDR3aa: CASSPAGPQGGTEAFF
CDR3nt: TGTGCCAGCTCACCTGCCGGGCCACAGGGGGGGACTGAAGCTTTCTTT

len: 14
abundance: -
v_gene: TRBV6-5
j_gene: TRBJ1-1
d_gene: TRBD1
CDR3aa: CASRAGTGTTEAFF
CDR3nt: TGTGCCAGCAGGGCCGGGACAGGGACCACTGAAGCTTTCTTT

len: 13
abundance: -
v_gene: TRBV30
j_gene: TRBJ2-5
d_gene: -
CDR3aa: CAWRGGQFETQYF
CDR3nt: TGTGCCTGGAGGGGAGGACAGTTTGAGACCCAGTACTTC

len: 15
abundance: -
v_gene: TRBV27
j_gene: TRBJ1-1
d_gene: TRBD1
CDR3aa: CASSLGDRGRTEAFF
CDR3nt: TGTGCCAGCAGTTTAGGGGACAGGGGGCGAACTGAAGCTTTCTTT

len: 16
abundance: -
v_gene: TRBV7-3
j_gene: TRBJ1-5
d_gene: TRBD1
CDR3aa: CASSPPGGGKDQPQHF
CDR3nt: TGTGCCAGCAGCCCTCCCGGAGGGGGCAAAGATCAGCCCCAGCATTTT

len: 13
abundance: many
v_gene: TRBV7-2
j_gene: TRBJ2-3
d_gene: -
CDR3aa: CASSPPWADTQYF
CDR3nt: TGTGCCAGCAGCCCCCCATGGGCAGATACGCAGTATTTT

len: 15
abundance: -
v_gene: TRBV7-2
j_gene: TRBJ2-3
d_gene: TRBD1
CDR3aa: CASSPGTAGTDTQYF
CDR3nt: TGTGCCAGCAGCCCCGGGACAGCCGGCACAGATACGCAGTATTTT

len: 18
abundance: -
v_gene: TRBV7-9
j_gene: TRBJ2-3
d_gene: -
CDR3aa: CASSHSLGRGSSTDTQYF
CDR3nt: TGTGCCAGCAGTCACAGCTTAGGGCGCGGGTCTAGCACAGATACGCAGTATTTT

len: 18
abundance: few
v_gene: TRBV29-1
j_gene: TRBJ2-3
d_gene: TRBD2
CDR3aa: CSVELAGGFLAGTDTQYF
CDR3nt: TGCAGCGTCGAACTAGCGGGAGGGTTCTTAGCGGGCACAGATACGCAGTATTTT

len: 13
abundance: -
v_gene: TRBV27
j_gene: TRBJ2-1
d_gene: TRBD2
CDR3aa: CASSLREGGEQFF
CDR3nt: TGTGCCAGCAGTTTGAGGGAGGGCGGAGAGCAGTTCTTC

len: 14
abundance: -
v_gene: TRBV5-1
j_gene: TRBJ2-7
d_gene: TRBD2
CDR3aa: CASQPVTSGNEQYF
CDR3nt: TGCGCCAGCCAACCGGTGACTAGCGGGAACGAGCAGTACTTC

len: 17
abundance: -
v_gene: TRBV5-6
j_gene: TRBJ2-3
d_gene: -
CDR3aa: CAISLEVGGASTDTQYF
CDR3nt: TGTGCCATCAGCTTGGAAGTCGGGGGTGCTAGCACAGATACGCAGTATTTT

len: 15
abundance: -
v_gene: TRBV3-1
j_gene: TRBJ2-7
d_gene: TRBD1
CDR3aa: CASSHSDRTPYEQYF
CDR3nt: TGTGCCAGCAGCCACTCGGACAGGACCCCCTACGAGCAGTACTTC

len: 15
abundance: -
v_gene: TRBV30
j_gene: TRBJ1-2
d_gene: -
CDR3aa: CAWIFSRSLNYGYTF
CDR3nt: TGTGCCTGGATTTTTAGCCGATCCCTTAACTATGGCTACACCTTC

len: 14
abundance: many
v_gene: TRBV6-5
j_gene: TRBJ1-1
d_gene: -
CDR3aa: CASSYSEMNTEAFF
CDR3nt: TGTGCCAGCAGTTACTCGGAGATGAACACTGAAGCTTTCTTT

len: 14
abundance: -
v_gene: TRBV20-1
j_gene: TRBJ2-3
d_gene: TRBD2
CDR3aa: CSASGLASTDTQYF
CDR3nt: TGCAGTGCTTCGGGACTAGCGAGCACAGATACGCAGTATTTT

len: 15
abundance: many
v_gene: TRBV20-1
j_gene: TRBJ2-3
d_gene: TRBD1
CDR3aa: CSARVPGQGTDTQYF
CDR3nt: TGCAGTGCCCGCGTCCCGGGACAGGGCACAGATACGCAGTATTTT

len: 15
abundance: -
v_gene: TRBV29-1
j_gene: TRBJ2-2
d_gene: TRBD2
CDR3aa: CGLLAGGPDTGELFF
CDR3nt: TGCGGATTACTAGCGGGAGGGCCAGACACCGGGGAGCTGTTTTTT

len: 16
abundance: few
v_gene: TRBV9
j_gene: TRBJ2-2
d_gene: TRBD1
CDR3aa: CASSSDRGRDTGELFF
CDR3nt: TGTGCCAGCAGCTCGGACAGGGGGCGCGACACCGGGGAGCTGTTTTTT

len: 12
abundance: -
v_gene: TRBV20-1
j_gene: TRBJ1-2
d_gene: -
CDR3aa: CSASKGEEGYTF
CDR3nt: TGCAGTGCTAGTAAGGGGGAAGAGGGCTACACCTTC

len: 13
abundance: many
v_gene: TRBV6-5
j_gene: TRBJ2-2
d_gene: -
CDR3aa: CASSWQITGELFF
CDR3nt: TGTGCCAGCAGTTGGCAGATCACCGGGGAGCTGTTTTTT

len: 17
abundance: few
v_gene: TRBV7-2
j_gene: TRBJ2-1
d_gene: TRBD2
CDR3aa: CASSLVSPGLAGLEQFF
CDR3nt: TGTGCCAGCAGCTTAGTTTCACCTGGACTAGCGGGACTTGAGCAGTTCTTC

len: 14
abundance: many
v_gene: TRBV15
j_gene: TRBJ2-1
d_gene: -
CDR3aa: CATSRDPGRDEQFF
CDR3nt: TGTGCCACCAGCAGAGATCCCGGACGGGATGAGCAGTTCTTC

len: 16
abundance: -
v_gene: TRBV5-1
j_gene: TRBJ2-7
d_gene: TRBD1
CDR3aa: CASSLDRGWPTYEQYF
CDR3nt: TGCGCCAGCAGCCTGGACAGGGGGTGGCCAACCTACGAGCAGTACTTC

len: 15
abundance: few
v_gene: TRBV4-3
j_gene: TRBJ1-5
d_gene: -
CDR3aa: CASSQDRGGGQPQHF
CDR3nt: TGCGCCAGCAGCCAAGACAGGGGAGGTGGTCAGCCCCAGCATTTT

len: 13
abundance: many
v_gene: TRBV5-6
j_gene: TRBJ1-5
d_gene: -
CDR3aa: CASSLIGDQPQHF
CDR3nt: TGTGCCAGCAGCTTAATAGGGGATCAGCCCCAGCATTTT

len: 15
abundance: few
v_gene: TRBV6-2/TRBV6-3
j_gene: TRBJ2-7
d_gene: TRBD2
CDR3aa: CASSYGTSDPYEQYF
CDR3nt: TGTGCCAGCAGTTATGGGACTAGCGATCCCTACGAGCAGTACTTC

len: 15
abundance: -
v_gene: TRBV6-1
j_gene: TRBJ1-2
d_gene: -
CDR3aa: CASSDREETNYGYTF
CDR3nt: TGTGCCAGCAGTGACAGGGAGGAAACTAACTATGGCTACACCTTC

len: 15
abundance: few
v_gene: TRBV28
j_gene: TRBJ2-1
d_gene: -
CDR3aa: CASSFLLGTYNEQFF
CDR3nt: TGTGCCAGCAGTTTTCTCTTAGGAACCTACAATGAGCAGTTCTTC

len: 14
abundance: -
v_gene: TRBV5-5
j_gene: TRBJ2-7
d_gene: -
CDR3aa: CASSLANWGNEQYF
CDR3nt: TGTGCCAGCAGCTTGGCCAATTGGGGGAACGAGCAGTACTTC

len: 16
abundance: many
v_gene: TRBV5-1
j_gene: TRBJ2-1
d_gene: TRBD2
CDR3aa: CASSLVASGNGYEQFF
CDR3nt: TGCGCCAGCAGCTTAGTAGCGAGCGGGAATGGGTATGAGCAGTTCTTC

len: 14
abundance: -
v_gene: TRBV12-3/TRBV12-4
j_gene: TRBJ1-1
d_gene: -
CDR3aa: CASSLGFMNTEAFF
CDR3nt: TGTGCCAGCAGCCTGGGATTCATGAACACTGAAGCTTTCTTT

len: 13
abundance: -
v_gene: TRBV19
j_gene: TRBJ2-1
d_gene: -
CDR3aa: CASNRRARDEQFF
CDR3nt: TGTGCCAGTAACCGACGCGCCCGCGATGAGCAGTTCTTC

len: 15
abundance: many
v_gene: TRBV29-1
j_gene: TRBJ2-7
d_gene: TRBD2
CDR3aa: CSVVELAGAAPEQYF
CDR3nt: TGCAGCGTAGTTGAATTAGCGGGGGCAGCTCCCGAGCAGTACTTC

len: 13
abundance: many
v_gene: TRBV7-2
j_gene: TRBJ2-5
d_gene: -
CDR3aa: CASGPDRKETQYF
CDR3nt: TGTGCCAGCGGCCCGGACCGTAAAGAGACCCAGTACTTC

len: 15
abundance: many
v_gene: TRBV6-5
j_gene: TRBJ1-3
d_gene: -
CDR3aa: CASSLDGAPGNTIYF
CDR3nt: TGTGCCAGCAGCCTTGACGGGGCCCCTGGAAACACCATATATTTT

len: 14
abundance: -
v_gene: TRBV5-6
j_gene: TRBJ2-7
d_gene: TRBD1
CDR3aa: CASSSTGGKDEQYF
CDR3nt: TGTGCCAGCAGCTCGACAGGGGGGAAGGACGAGCAGTACTTC

len: 12
abundance: -
v_gene: TRBV12-3/TRBV12-4
j_gene: TRBJ1-2
d_gene: -
CDR3aa: CATPSRGGGYTF
CDR3nt: TGTGCCACCCCTTCGCGAGGGGGGGGCTACACCTTC

len: 19
abundance: -
v_gene: TRBV7-2
j_gene: TRBJ2-5
d_gene: TRBD1
CDR3aa: CASSLAVGTGRSPQETQYF
CDR3nt: TGTGCCAGCAGCTTAGCAGTTGGGACAGGGAGAAGCCCTCAAGAGACCCAGTACTTC

len: 18
abundance: few
v_gene: TRBV6-1
j_gene: TRBJ1-1
d_gene: -
CDR3aa: CASSEFPYRASVNTEAFF
CDR3nt: TGTGCCAGCAGTGAATTCCCTTATAGGGCCTCAGTGAACACTGAAGCTTTCTTT

len: 13
abundance: few
v_gene: TRBV20-1
j_gene: TRBJ2-1
d_gene: TRBD1
CDR3aa: CSETGQGFGEQFF
CDR3nt: TGCAGTGAGACGGGACAGGGTTTTGGTGAGCAGTTCTTC

len: 13
abundance: -
v_gene: TRBV6-5
j_gene: TRBJ1-1
d_gene: -
CDR3aa: CASSLLPRGSAFF
CDR3nt: TGTGCCAGCAGTCTCCTCCCCCGGGGGAGTGCTTTCTTT

len: 14
abundance: -
v_gene: TRBV7-2
j_gene: TRBJ2-7
d_gene: -
CDR3aa: CASSSQGRSYEQYF
CDR3nt: TGTGCCAGCAGCTCACAGGGTAGATCCTACGAGCAGTACTTC

len: 18
abundance: -
v_gene: TRBV7-2
j_gene: TRBJ1-4
d_gene: TRBD1
CDR3aa: CASSLAGPGTGFIEKLFF
CDR3nt: TGTGCCAGCAGCTTAGCGGGTCCAGGGACAGGGTTTATAGAAAAACTGTTTTTT

len: 16
abundance: many
v_gene: TRBV6-5
j_gene: TRBJ1-2
d_gene: -
CDR3aa: CASRTLRVIYNYGYTF
CDR3nt: TGTGCCAGCCGCACCCTGAGGGTGATTTATAACTATGGCTACACCTTC

len: 15
abundance: few
v_gene: TRBV6-2/TRBV6-3
j_gene: TRBJ2-7
d_gene: TRBD2
CDR3aa: CASRLAGGTSYEQYF
CDR3nt: TGTGCCAGCAGACTAGCGGGAGGCACTTCCTACGAGCAGTACTTC

len: 17
abundance: -
v_gene: TRBV6-5
j_gene: TRBJ1-1
d_gene: TRBD1
CDR3aa: CASSSNRDRGRGGEAFF
CDR3nt: TGTGCCAGCAGCAGTAACAGGGACAGGGGGCGCGGAGGCGAAGCTTTCTTT

len: 14
abundance: -
v_gene: TRBV6-2/TRBV6-3
j_gene: TRBJ1-5
d_gene: TRBD1
CDR3aa: CASSWTGAHQPQHF
CDR3nt: TGTGCCAGCAGTTGGACAGGGGCCCATCAGCCCCAGCATTTT

len: 14
abundance: -
v_gene: TRBV7-9
j_gene: TRBJ1-1
d_gene: -
CDR3aa: CASSLTGTTTEAFF
CDR3nt: TGTGCCAGCAGCTTGACTGGGACAACCACTGAAGCTTTCTTT

len: 15
abundance: -
v_gene: TRBV28
j_gene: TRBJ2-1
d_gene: TRBD2
CDR3aa: CASSASGSIHDEQFF
CDR3nt: TGTGCCAGCAGTGCTAGCGGGAGTATTCATGATGAGCAGTTCTTC